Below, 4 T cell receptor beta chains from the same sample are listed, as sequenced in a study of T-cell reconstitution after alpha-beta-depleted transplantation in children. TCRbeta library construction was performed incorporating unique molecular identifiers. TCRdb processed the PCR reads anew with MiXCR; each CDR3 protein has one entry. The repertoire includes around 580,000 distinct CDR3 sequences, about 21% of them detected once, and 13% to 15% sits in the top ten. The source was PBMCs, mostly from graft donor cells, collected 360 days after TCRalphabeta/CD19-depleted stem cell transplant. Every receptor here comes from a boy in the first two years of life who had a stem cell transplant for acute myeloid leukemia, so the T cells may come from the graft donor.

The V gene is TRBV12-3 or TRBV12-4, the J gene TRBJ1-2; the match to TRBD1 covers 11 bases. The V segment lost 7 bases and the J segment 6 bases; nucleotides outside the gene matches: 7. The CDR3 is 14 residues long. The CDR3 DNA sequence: TGTGCCAGCATCCAAGGGGGACAGGGGGATGGCTACACCTTC. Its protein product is CASIQGGQGDGYTF.

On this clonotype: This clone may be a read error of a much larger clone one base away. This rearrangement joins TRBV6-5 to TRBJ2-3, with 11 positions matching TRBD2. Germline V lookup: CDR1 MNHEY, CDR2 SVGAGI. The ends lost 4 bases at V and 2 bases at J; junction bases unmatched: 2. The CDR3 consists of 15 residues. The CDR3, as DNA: TGTGCCAGCAGTTGGACTAGCGGGTACACAGATACGCAGTATTTT. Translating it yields CASSWTSGYTDTQYF.

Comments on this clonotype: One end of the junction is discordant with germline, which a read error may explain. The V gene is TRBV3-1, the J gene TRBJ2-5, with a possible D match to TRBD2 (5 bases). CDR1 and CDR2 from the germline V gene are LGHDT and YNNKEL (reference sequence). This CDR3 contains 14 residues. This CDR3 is CASSQSRGVETQYF. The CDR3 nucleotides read TGTGCCAGCAGCCAATCACGGGGTGTGGAGACTCAGTACTTC.

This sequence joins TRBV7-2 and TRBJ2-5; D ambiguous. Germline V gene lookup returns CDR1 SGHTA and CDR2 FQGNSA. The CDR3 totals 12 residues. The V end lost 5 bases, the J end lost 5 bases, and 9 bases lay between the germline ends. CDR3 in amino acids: CASSQDTETQYF. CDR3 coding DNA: TGTGCCAGCAGCCAGGATACGGAGACCCAGTACTTC.